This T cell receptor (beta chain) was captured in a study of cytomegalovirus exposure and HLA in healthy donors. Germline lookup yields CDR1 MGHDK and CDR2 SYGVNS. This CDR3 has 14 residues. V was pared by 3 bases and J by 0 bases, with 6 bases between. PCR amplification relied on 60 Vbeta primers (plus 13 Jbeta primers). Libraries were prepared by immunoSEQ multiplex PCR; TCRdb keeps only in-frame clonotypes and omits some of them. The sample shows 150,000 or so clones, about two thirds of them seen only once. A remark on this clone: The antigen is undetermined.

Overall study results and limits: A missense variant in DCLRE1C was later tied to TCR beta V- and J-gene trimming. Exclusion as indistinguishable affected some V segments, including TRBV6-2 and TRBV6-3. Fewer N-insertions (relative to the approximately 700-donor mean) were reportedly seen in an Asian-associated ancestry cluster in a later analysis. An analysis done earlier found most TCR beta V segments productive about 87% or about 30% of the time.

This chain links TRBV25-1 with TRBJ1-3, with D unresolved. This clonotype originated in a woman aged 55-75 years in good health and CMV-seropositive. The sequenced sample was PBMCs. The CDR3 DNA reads TGTGCCAGCAGTGACGGTTACTCTGGAAACACCATATATTTT. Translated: CASSDGYSGNTIYF.